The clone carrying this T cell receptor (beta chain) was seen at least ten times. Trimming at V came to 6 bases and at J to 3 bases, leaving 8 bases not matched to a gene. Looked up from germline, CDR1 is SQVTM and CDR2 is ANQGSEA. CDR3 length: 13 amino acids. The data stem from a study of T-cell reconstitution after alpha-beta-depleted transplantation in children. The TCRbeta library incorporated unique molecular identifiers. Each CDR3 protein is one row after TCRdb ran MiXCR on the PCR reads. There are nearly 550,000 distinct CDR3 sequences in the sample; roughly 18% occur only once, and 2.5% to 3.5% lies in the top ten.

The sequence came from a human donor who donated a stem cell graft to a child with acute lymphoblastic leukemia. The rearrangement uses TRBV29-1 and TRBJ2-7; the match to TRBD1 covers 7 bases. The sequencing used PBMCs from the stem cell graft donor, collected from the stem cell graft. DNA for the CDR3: TGCAGCGTCCAGACAGGGTTACTCTACGAGCAGTACTTC. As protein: CSVQTGLLYEQYF.